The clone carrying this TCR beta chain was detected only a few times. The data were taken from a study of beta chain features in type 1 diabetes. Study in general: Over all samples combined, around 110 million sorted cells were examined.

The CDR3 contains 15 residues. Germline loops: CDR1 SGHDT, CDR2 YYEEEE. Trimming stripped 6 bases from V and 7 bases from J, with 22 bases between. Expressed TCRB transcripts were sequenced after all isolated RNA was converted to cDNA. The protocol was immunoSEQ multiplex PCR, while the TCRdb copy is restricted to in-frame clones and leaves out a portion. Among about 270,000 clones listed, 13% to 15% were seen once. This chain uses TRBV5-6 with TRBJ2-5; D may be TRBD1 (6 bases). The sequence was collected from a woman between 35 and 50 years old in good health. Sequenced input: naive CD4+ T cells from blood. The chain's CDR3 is CASKKGPTGLGTQYF. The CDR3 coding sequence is TGTGCCAGCAAGAAGGGTCCTACAGGGTTAGGGACCCAGTACTTC.